The rows below give T cell receptor beta chains drawn from one sample of a study of blood T cells in healthy people across ages. TCRdb ran MiXCR on the 5' RACE reads and lists one entry per CDR3 protein. The data contain about a million distinct CDR3 sequences, around 48% of them seen just once; the ten biggest clones take up roughly 12%. The sample comprised blood. Every receptor here comes from a man between 25 and 39 years old in good health. The CDR3 runs from the conserved cysteine through the conserved F or W. The D gene is left open where the match is weak. Clone sizes are given selectively: once, few, many, or a class where the clone is expanded.

CDR3 protein,CDR3 DNA,CDR3 length,V gene,J gene,D gene,clone size
CASSQPGPQRNEQFF,TGTGCCAGCAGCCAACCGGGACCCCAGCGCAATGAGCAGTTCTTC,15,TRBV3-1,TRBJ2-1,-,-
CTISAVREEIQYF,TGTACCATCAGTGCGGTGAGGGAAGAGATCCAGTACTTC,13,TRBV10-3,TRBJ2-5,-,-
CASSQGGAGTGELFF,TGTGCCAGCAGCCAAGGGGGCGCGGGCACCGGGGAGCTGTTTTTT,15,TRBV3-1,TRBJ2-2,-,many
CASLAWGGRGNEQFF,TGTGCCAGCCTAGCGTGGGGCGGGAGGGGAAATGAGCAGTTCTTC,15,TRBV28,TRBJ2-1,TRBD2,-
CASSPWGKAEAFF,TGTGCCAGCAGCCCCTGGGGGAAAGCAGAAGCTTTCTTT,13,TRBV7-9,TRBJ1-1,-,few
CASSTDLTTGELFF,TGTGCCAGCAGCACAGACTTGACCACCGGGGAGCTGTTTTTT,14,TRBV7-9,TRBJ2-2,-,-
CASASGPTYNEQFF,TGTGCCAGTGCTAGCGGTCCGACCTACAATGAGCAGTTCTTC,14,TRBV28,TRBJ2-1,TRBD2,few
CASSSFSGEQYF,TGTGCCAGCAGTTCTTTCTCGGGAGAGCAGTACTTC,12,TRBV28,TRBJ2-4,-,few
CASSLRRGGSNEQFF,TGTGCCAGCAGCTTAAGGCGGGGGGGCAGCAATGAGCAGTTCTTC,15,TRBV5-6,TRBJ2-1,TRBD2,-
CASSLVWSNYGYTF,TGTGCCAGCAGCTTGGTCTGGTCGAACTATGGCTACACCTTC,14,TRBV5-5,TRBJ1-2,-,once
CASSQTGGTYNEQFF,TGTGCCAGCAGTCAGACAGGGGGCACCTACAATGAGCAGTTCTTC,15,TRBV6-5,TRBJ2-1,TRBD1,few
CASSRPGQGGEQYF,TGTGCCAGCAGTCGTCCTGGACAGGGGGGCGAGCAGTACTTC,14,TRBV2,TRBJ2-7,TRBD1,few
CASSSGLYRGNQPQHF,TGTGCCAGCAGTTCCGGGCTCTACAGGGGCAATCAGCCCCAGCATTTT,16,TRBV6-2/TRBV6-3,TRBJ1-5,-,-
CASSQATVFTDTQYF,TGTGCCAGCAGCCAGGCTACAGTCTTCACAGATACGCAGTATTTT,15,TRBV3-1,TRBJ2-3,-,-
CASSLAGNHQPQHF,TGTGCCAGCAGTTTAGCAGGGAACCATCAGCCCCAGCATTTT,14,TRBV28,TRBJ1-5,-,-
CASSVPGRDIPDGSYNEQFF,TGTGCCAGCAGCGTCCCTGGCCGGGACATTCCCGACGGGTCCTACAATGAGCAGTTCTTC,20,TRBV9,TRBJ2-1,-,-
CASSSLSGTALSTDTQYF,TGTGCCAGCAGCTCACTTAGTGGGACAGCCCTTAGCACAGATACGCAGTATTTT,18,TRBV7-9,TRBJ2-3,TRBD1,few
CASSQVRVDVVTGELFF,TGCGCCAGCAGCCAAGTGAGGGTTGATGTAGTCACCGGGGAGCTGTTTTTT,17,TRBV4-1,TRBJ2-2,-,-
CASSFAFGPDTQYF,TGTGCCAGCAGCTTTGCTTTTGGGCCAGATACGCAGTATTTT,14,TRBV7-9,TRBJ2-3,-,-
CASSYVRLAGRDNEQYF,TGTGCCAGCAGTTACGTGAGACTAGCGGGGAGGGACAATGAGCAGTACTTC,17,TRBV6-2/TRBV6-3,TRBJ2-7,TRBD2,-
CASSLEGFGTQYF,TGTGCCAGCAGTTTAGAAGGGTTTGGGACGCAGTATTTT,13,TRBV12-3/TRBV12-4,TRBJ2-3,-,-
CASSHLVGAGHYGYTF,TGTGCCAGCAGCCACCTTGTTGGGGCAGGGCACTATGGCTACACCTTC,16,TRBV14,TRBJ1-2,-,few
CASSLFTSGGLETQYF,TGTGCCAGCAGCTTATTCACTAGCGGGGGGCTTGAGACCCAGTACTTC,16,TRBV7-2,TRBJ2-5,TRBD2,few
CASSAYSNQPQHF,TGTGCCAGCAGCGCTTATAGCAATCAGCCCCAGCATTTT,13,TRBV6-1,TRBJ1-5,-,many
CASSPDREGKLFF,TGTGCCAGCAGCCCGGACAGGGAGGGAAAACTGTTTTTT,13,TRBV6-5,TRBJ1-4,TRBD1,-
CASSQERRGQDTQYF,TGTGCCAGCAGCCAAGAAAGGCGGGGGCAAGATACGCAGTATTTT,15,TRBV3-1,TRBJ2-3,-,-
CASSLPGIDEQFF,TGTGCCAGCAGTTTACCGGGAATCGATGAGCAGTTCTTC,13,TRBV7-8,TRBJ2-1,-,-
CASSPGQGLYTGELFF,TGTGCCAGCAGTCCGGGACAGGGTCTTTACACCGGGGAGCTGTTTTTT,16,TRBV12-3/TRBV12-4,TRBJ2-2,TRBD1,-
CSALAGVYEQYF,TGCAGTGCTCTGGCGGGAGTCTACGAGCAGTACTTC,12,TRBV20-1,TRBJ2-7,TRBD2,-
CASSQGTAVNEQFF,TGTGCCAGCAGCCAGGGGACAGCCGTCAATGAGCAGTTCTTC,14,TRBV3-1,TRBJ2-1,TRBD1,few
CASSYRRDRGYTQYF,TGTGCCAGCAGTTACCGACGGGACAGGGGATATACGCAGTATTTT,15,TRBV6-5,TRBJ2-3,TRBD1,few
CASSVLAGGGDTQYF,TGTGCCAGCAGCGTGCTAGCGGGGGGGGGTGATACGCAGTATTTT,15,TRBV2,TRBJ2-3,TRBD2,-
CASSLKIGRAQKTQYF,TGTGCCAGCAGCCTTAAGATCGGCAGGGCGCAAAAGACCCAGTACTTC,16,TRBV11-3,TRBJ2-5,-,-
CASSLALLFYGYTF,TGCGCCAGCAGCTTGGCCCTACTCTTCTATGGCTACACCTTC,14,TRBV5-1,TRBJ1-2,-,few
CAWSRTPLSYEQYF,TGTGCCTGGAGTCGGACCCCCCTCTCCTACGAGCAGTACTTC,14,TRBV30,TRBJ2-7,-,-
CSASMPGSTDTQYF,TGCAGTGCTAGCATGCCAGGAAGCACAGATACGCAGTATTTT,14,TRBV20-1,TRBJ2-3,-,-
CASSITGTGVKTQYF,TGCGCCAGCAGCATAACCGGGACAGGGGTTAAGACCCAGTACTTC,15,TRBV5-1,TRBJ2-5,TRBD1,few
CASSESGATSTDTQYF,TGTGCCAGCAGTGAGAGTGGGGCAACTAGCACAGATACGCAGTATTTT,16,TRBV6-1,TRBJ2-3,-,-
CASSVSSGSYNEQFF,TGTGCCAGCAGTGTTTCTAGCGGCTCCTACAATGAGCAGTTCTTC,15,TRBV6-1,TRBJ2-1,TRBD2,-
CASSISDSSYEQYF,TGTGCCAGCAGTATCTCGGACAGCTCCTACGAGCAGTACTTC,14,TRBV6-5,TRBJ2-7,-,-
CASSRGTGTNEKLFF,TGCGCCAGCAGCCGCGGGACAGGGACGAATGAAAAACTGTTTTTT,15,TRBV4-1,TRBJ1-4,TRBD1,-
CSAPRDFSYNSPLHF,TGCAGTGCCCCGAGGGATTTCTCCTATAATTCACCCCTCCACTTT,15,TRBV20-1,TRBJ1-6,-,once
CASSLGVRLSGANVLTF,TGTGCCAGCAGTTTAGGGGTCCGACTCTCTGGGGCCAACGTCCTGACTTTC,17,TRBV28,TRBJ2-6,-,few
CASSLAASGGVIDTQYF,TGCGCCAGCAGCTTGGCCGCTAGCGGGGGTGTAATAGATACGCAGTATTTT,17,TRBV5-1,TRBJ2-3,TRBD2,-
CASSSQDKNIQYF,TGTGCCAGCTCAAGCCAGGACAAAAACATTCAGTACTTC,13,TRBV6-6,TRBJ2-4,-,few
CASSSGQLNTEAFF,TGTGCCAGCAGTTCCGGGCAGCTGAACACTGAAGCTTTCTTT,14,TRBV5-1,TRBJ1-1,-,many
CASSLFGSGRDGQETQYF,TGTGCCAGCAGTTTATTTGGATCGGGTCGGGACGGACAAGAGACCCAGTACTTC,18,TRBV12-3/TRBV12-4,TRBJ2-5,-,-
CSARGGQGRLFF,TGCAGCGCTAGAGGGGGACAGGGGCGACTGTTTTTT,12,TRBV20-1,TRBJ1-4,TRBD1,-
CSAREGTSGADTQYF,TGCAGTGCTAGAGAGGGGACTAGCGGGGCCGATACGCAGTATTTT,15,TRBV20-1,TRBJ2-3,TRBD2,-
CASSTGGQSRPQHF,TGTGCCAGCAGCACGGGAGGCCAAAGTAGGCCCCAGCATTTT,14,TRBV7-9,TRBJ1-5,-,-
CASSFGQPQETQYF,TGTGCCAGCAGTTTTGGGCAGCCGCAAGAGACCCAGTACTTC,14,TRBV12-3/TRBV12-4,TRBJ2-5,-,-